This T cell receptor beta chain was profiled in a study of cytomegalovirus exposure and HLA in healthy donors. V gave up 5 bases and J gave up 6 bases; unmatched junction bases: 9. The CDR3 loop spans 14 amino acids. Germline V gene data show CDR1 as SGHRS and CDR2 as YFSETQ. Primers for the PCR totalled 60 Vbeta and 13 Jbeta. The table came from immunoSEQ multiplex PCR; TCRdb's copy has only in-frame clones and leaves some out. The table lists around 190,000 clones, approximately 86% of them singletons. The source is a woman aged 30 to 39 in good health and CMV-seronegative. The V gene is TRBV5-1, the J gene TRBJ2-7; 9 bases are a match to TRBD1. Sequenced: PBMCs. The CDR3 bases are TGCGCCAGCAGTCCGCTTGGACAGGGGACCGAGCAGTACTTC. Protein: CASSPLGQGTEQYF. The full variable domain, in which reference TRBV5-1 and TRBJ2-7 provide the parts outside the CDR3, is KAGVTQTPRYLIKTRGQQVTLSCSPISGHRSVSWYQQTPGQGLQFLFEYFSETQRNKGNFPGRFSGRQFSNSRSEMNVSTLELGDSALYLCASSPLGQGTEQYFGPGTRLTVT.